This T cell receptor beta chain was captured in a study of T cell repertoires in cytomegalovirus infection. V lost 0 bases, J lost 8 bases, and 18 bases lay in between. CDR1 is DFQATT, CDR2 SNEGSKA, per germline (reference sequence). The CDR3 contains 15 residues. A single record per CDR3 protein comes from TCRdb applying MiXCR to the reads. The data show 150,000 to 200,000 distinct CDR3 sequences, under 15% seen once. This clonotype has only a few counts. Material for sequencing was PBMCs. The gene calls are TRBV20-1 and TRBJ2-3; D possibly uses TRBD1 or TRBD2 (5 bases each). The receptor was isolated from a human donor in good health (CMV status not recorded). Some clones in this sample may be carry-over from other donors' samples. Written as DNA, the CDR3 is TGCAGTGCTAGAGATCCGAGCAGAGGGGTTGGTACGCAGTATTTT. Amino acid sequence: CSARDPSRGVGTQYF.